These 28 T cell receptor beta chains came from one sample sequenced in a study of T-cell reconstitution after alpha-beta-depleted transplantation in children. Preparation of the TCRbeta library used unique molecular identifiers. TCRdb analysed the PCR reads with MiXCR anew, one entry per CDR3 protein. This sample yields roughly 150,000 distinct CDR3 sequences, of which 11% are seen a single time; less than 15% belongs to the top ten. The source material was PBMCs, sampled before TCRalphabeta/CD19-depleted stem cell transplant. The origin of the receptors is a boy aged 2 to 9 with acute myeloid leukemia, due to receive a stem cell transplant.

At least ten counts were recorded for this clonotype. This chain joins TRBV12-3 or TRBV12-4 and TRBJ2-1, with 9 nucleotides matching TRBD1. V shed 6 bases and J 8 bases; nucleotides not matched to a gene: 11. This CDR3 contains 15 residues. Written as DNA, the CDR3 is TGTGCCAGCAGGCCTCTGGGGACAGGGATCGATGAGCAGTTCTTC. Amino acids: CASRPLGTGIDEQFF.

This clonotype was seen repeatedly, ten times or more. The rearrangement uses TRBV3-1 and TRBJ2-7; a possible D gene is TRBD2 (7 bases). Germline loops: CDR1 LGHDT, CDR2 YNNKEL (reference sequence). CDR3 length equals 17 residues. V was clipped by 0 bases and J by 2 bases, with 17 bases between them. The CDR3 loop is CASSQEPTGGHPYEQYF. CDR3 bases: TGTGCCAGCAGCCAAGAACCTACCGGGGGGCACCCCTACGAGCAGTACTTC.

Ten or more counts support this clonotype. The chain uses TRBV24-1 and TRBJ2-2; the match to TRBD1 covers 8 bases. The CDR3 sequence is 18 residues long. The V gene end was trimmed by 3 bases and the J gene end by 0 bases; junction bases not matched to a gene: 8. Germline V lookup: CDR1 KGHDR, CDR2 SFDVKD. The CDR3 nucleotides read TGTGCCACCAGTGATAAAATCTGGACAGGGACGAACACCGGGGAGCTGTTTTTT. It yields the protein CATSDKIWTGTNTGELFF.

The table lists this clonotype with many counts. This chain links TRBV12-3 or TRBV12-4 with TRBJ2-7; TRBD2 might be the D (7 bases). Trimming pared 6 bases from V and 4 bases from J, leaving 13 bases between. There are 13 residues in the CDR3. The CDR3 loop reads CASSRGALYEQYV. In DNA form, the CDR3 reads TGTGCCAGCAGCCGGGGGGCACTGTACGAGCAGTACGTC.

This clonotype was picked up many times. The chain is built from TRBV5-1 and TRBJ2-7, with a tentative D call TRBD1 (6 bases). Trimming pared 2 bases from V and 0 bases from J, leaving 12 bases between. The V gene's germline CDR1 is SGHRS and CDR2 YFSETQ. The CDR3 is 15 amino acids. The CDR3 nucleotides read TGCGCCAGCAGCTTTCAGGGGATGATCTCCTACGAGCAGTACTTC. Encoded protein: CASSFQGMISYEQYF.

This clonotype was found many times. This rearrangement joins TRBV28 to TRBJ2-7, with no clear D. The CDR3 runs to 12 residues. The germline gives CDR1 MDHEN, CDR2 SYDVKM. Trimming cost V 6 bases and J 1 base, with 7 bases left between them. The CDR3 region is CASSLLSYEQYF. The CDR3, as DNA: TGTGCCAGCAGCTTACTTTCCTACGAGCAGTACTTC.

The genes are TRBV4-2 and TRBJ2-1; D possibly corresponds to TRBD2 (6 bases). The CDR3 totals 15 residues. The V gene lost 5 bases and the J gene lost 7 bases, with 18 bases spanning the gap. Looked up from germline, CDR1 is LGHNA and CDR2 is YNFKEQ. The CDR3 loop reads CASSSFSGGPNEQFF. DNA for the CDR3: TGTGCCAGCAGCAGCTTTAGCGGAGGACCGAATGAGCAGTTCTTC.

This clonotype has a count of ten or more. The chain has TRBV10-3 and TRBJ1-3; perhaps TRBD1 as D (5 bases). Germline-derived CDR1 and CDR2 are ENHRY and SYGVKD. This CDR3 contains 15 residues. The V end lost 9 bases, the J end lost 2 bases, and 17 bases lay between the germline ends. The CDR3 loop reads CAISRDLGAGNTIYF. The CDR3 DNA sequence: TGTGCCATTTCTCGGGACCTCGGGGCTGGAAACACCATATATTTT.

This clonotype was detected many times. The chain employs TRBV7-9 and TRBJ2-3, with 7 positions matching TRBD1. After removal of 5 bases from V and 2 bases from J, the junction contained 4 bases not matched to a gene. The germline gives CDR1 SEHNR, CDR2 FQNEAQ (reference sequence). The length of the CDR3 is 14 residues. CDR3 coding DNA: TGTGCCAGCAGCGACAGGGTTTTCACAGATACGCAGTATTTT. Its protein is CASSDRVFTDTQYF. The entire variable domain, with the rest obtained from reference TRBV7-9 and TRBJ2-3, is as follows: DTGVSQNPRHKITKRGQNVTFRCDPISEHNRLYWYRQTLGQGPEFLTYFQNEAQLEKSRLLSDRFSAERPKGSFSTLEIQRTEQGDSAMYLCASSDRVFTDTQYFGPGTRLTVL.

This clonotype has ten or more counts. The chain combines TRBV20-1 with TRBJ2-7, with 9 positions matching TRBD2. Germline V gene lookup returns CDR1 DFQATT and CDR2 SNEGSKA (reference sequence). V shed 6 bases and J 4 bases; nucleotides not matched to a gene: 7. This CDR3 is built from 13 residues. Here the CDR3 reads CSATGLAGYEQYF. The CDR3 DNA reads TGCAGTGCAACGGGACTAGCCGGATACGAGCAGTACTTC.

This clonotype was observed many times. The DNA of the CDR3 is TGTGCCAGCAGTTTCCCCAGCTCCTACAATGAGCAGTTCTTC. Translating it yields CASSFPSSYNEQFF. The rearrangement uses TRBV27 and TRBJ2-1; no clear D gene. V lost 3 bases, J lost 0 bases, and 6 bases lay in between. The CDR3 totals 14 residues. Germline V gives CDR1 MNHEY, CDR2 SMNVEV (reference sequence).

This clonotype was found many times. This chain joins TRBV5-1 and TRBJ1-2, with TRBD1 matching over 9 bases. V was pared by 4 bases and J by 5 bases, with 6 bases of the junction left unmatched. The CDR3 spans 14 residues. The germline CDR1 and CDR2 sequences are SGHRS and YFSETQ. CDR3: CASSDGQGLYGYTF. DNA of the CDR3: TGCGCCAGCAGCGACGGACAGGGGCTGTATGGCTACACCTTC.

The sample holds one count of this clonotype. The junction differs from germline at one of its ends, possibly a read error. The chain is built from TRBV3-1 and TRBJ2-1; 7 bases agree with TRBD1. The CDR3 sequence is 14 residues long. The germline CDR1 and CDR2 sequences are LGHDT and YNNKEL (reference sequence). CDR3 region: CACTQPGQNNEHFF. Here the CDR3 DNA reads TGTGCCTGCACCCAACCGGGACAGAACAATGAGCATTTCTTC.

The chain joins TRBV30 to TRBJ1-1; no clear D gene. Trimming removed 0 bases from V and 0 bases from J, with 8 bases in between. The CDR3 is 14 amino acids. Germline V gives CDR1 GTSNPN, CDR2 SVGIG (reference sequence). The CDR3 spells CAWSVVRLNTEAFF. CDR3 bases: TGTGCCTGGAGTGTTGTCAGATTGAACACTGAAGCTTTCTTT.

There are many counts of this clonotype. The V and J genes are TRBV5-1 and TRBJ2-7; 8 nucleotides agree with TRBD1. The CDR3 extends over 14 amino acids. Germline V CDR1 and CDR2: SGHRS, YFSETQ. V gave up 4 bases and J gave up 6 bases; unmatched junction bases: 9. This CDR3 is CASSVGQGTREQYF. The CDR3 nucleotides are TGCGCCAGCAGCGTCGGACAGGGTACACGCGAGCAGTACTTC.

This sequence joins TRBV2 and TRBJ2-3; TRBD1 matches 7 bases. V was clipped by 6 bases and J by 0 bases; unmatched bases: 9. The CDR3 loop spans 16 amino acids. Germline CDR1 SNHLY, CDR2 FYNNEI. CDR3: CASSQFQGGSTDTQYF. For the CDR3, the DNA is TGTGCCAGCAGCCAATTCCAAGGGGGCAGCACAGATACGCAGTATTTT.

Ten or more counts support this clonotype. The chain uses TRBV5-4 and TRBJ2-1; 10 nucleotides agree with TRBD1. V trimming: 10 bases; J trimming: 9 bases; junction bases outside the gene matches: 7. The length of the CDR3 is 12 residues. The germline V gene encodes CDR1 SGHNT and CDR2 YYREEE (reference sequence). The DNA of the CDR3 is TGTGCCTTACGGACAGGGGGTGGTGAGCAGTTCTTC. Encoded protein: CALRTGGGEQFF.

This clonotype was detected many times. CDR3 residues: CASSASHRSSEAFF. In nucleotides, the CDR3 is TGTGCCAGCAGCGCCAGCCACCGAAGCAGTGAAGCTTTCTTT. The rearrangement joins TRBV9 to TRBJ1-1; D gene ambiguous. CDR1 SGDLS and CDR2 YYNGEE come from the germline V gene. Deletions cut 3 bases from V and 7 bases from J, with 16 bases between. The CDR3 covers 14 residues.

Many counts were recorded for this clonotype. This chain links TRBV7-3 with TRBJ2-3; D tentatively reads TRBD1 or TRBD2 (5 bases each). This CDR3 comprises 16 residues. Germline assignment: CDR1 SGHTA and CDR2 FQGTGA. The germline V and J ends were trimmed by 5 bases and 2 bases, with 17 bases remaining between them. The DNA of the CDR3 is TGTGCCAGCAGCGACCGAGCTCGGGGCCACACAGATACGCAGTATTTT. Amino acids: CASSDRARGHTDTQYF.

Many counts were recorded for this clonotype. The chain joins TRBV10-3 to TRBJ1-3; TRBD1 is a possible D gene (6 bases). The V and J ends lost 10 bases and 0 bases respectively, with 19 bases between them. CDR3 length: 16 amino acids. CDR1 and CDR2 from the germline V gene are ENHRY and SYGVKD. CDR3 in amino acids: CATLRQGSYSGNTIYF. CDR3 nucleotides: TGTGCCACCCTAAGGCAGGGGAGCTACTCTGGAAACACCATATATTTT.

This clonotype was detected ten times or more. Written as DNA, the CDR3 is TGTGCCAGCAGCTTCGGAGCGTTTTCCAATCAGCCCCAGCATTTT. Translation: CASSFGAFSNQPQHF. V gene TRBV5-6 combines with J gene TRBJ1-5, with D unresolved. The ends were cut back, 2 bases at V and 3 bases at J, with 12 bases in the middle. The CDR3 runs to 15 residues. Germline V gene sequence: CDR1 SGHDT, CDR2 YYEEEE.

There are many counts of this clonotype. This chain joins TRBV5-4 and TRBJ1-2, with TRBD1 matching 8 bases. The CDR3 covers 14 residues. The trim removed 5 bases at V and 8 bases at J, leaving 11 bases unmatched. Germline V lookup: CDR1 SGHNT, CDR2 YYREEE (reference sequence). CDR3 bases: TGTGCCAGCAGTCAAATTCAGGGGGCCGAGGGCTACACCTTC. Protein product: CASSQIQGAEGYTF. Variable domain in full (rest from reference TRBV5-4 and TRBJ1-2): ETGVTQSPTHLIKTRGQQVTLRCSSQSGHNTVSWYQQALGQGPQFIFQYYREEENGRGNFPPRFSGLQFPNYSSELNVNALELDDSALYLCASSQIQGAEGYTFGSGTRLTVV.

This clonotype was detected ten times or more. The chain is built from TRBV7-2 and TRBJ1-6; D call uncertain. Germline lookup yields CDR1 SGHTA and CDR2 FQGNSA. This CDR3 has 12 residues. V was trimmed by 1 base and J by 9 bases, leaving 4 bases between them. The CDR3 here is CASSLGFSPLHF. The CDR3 nucleotides read TGTGCCAGCAGCTTAGGGTTTTCACCCCTCCACTTT.

This clonotype showed up many times. V is TRBV6-5 and J is TRBJ1-6; D may be TRBD1 (5 bases). Germline loops: CDR1 MNHEY, CDR2 SVGAGI. V gave up 3 bases and J gave up 7 bases, with 16 bases separating them. The CDR3 is made up of 16 amino acids. Written as DNA, the CDR3 is TGTGCCAGCAGTTATCAAGCGACAGCGAGCAATTCACCCCTCCACTTT. Translating it yields CASSYQATASNSPLHF.

This clonotype has only a few counts. The chain employs TRBV7-3 and TRBJ2-2; 9 bases are shared with TRBD2. The CDR3 length is 16 residues. V was pared by 4 bases and J by 2 bases, with 5 bases of the junction left unmatched. Germline V lookup: CDR1 SGHTA, CDR2 FQGTGA. The CDR3 DNA follows: TGTGCCAGCAGCTACAGCGGGGGGCGAAACACCGGGGAGCTGTTTTTT. Amino acid sequence: CASSYSGGRNTGELFF.

In this sample, this clonotype turned up many times. This rearrangement joins TRBV25-1 to TRBJ1-6; possible D gene TRBD1, 5 bases. Germline V gene lookup returns CDR1 MGHDK and CDR2 SYGVNS. V was trimmed by 4 bases and J by 9 bases, leaving 10 bases between them. The CDR3 totals 13 residues. CDR3 coding DNA: TGTGCCAGCAGTGCAGGGAGGGTTTCACCCCTCCACTTT. It encodes CASSAGRVSPLHF.

This clonotype was seen repeatedly, ten times or more. This chain links TRBV12-3 or TRBV12-4 with TRBJ1-6; weak D call: TRBD1 (6 bases). The V gene lost 6 bases and the J gene lost 9 bases, with 15 bases spanning the gap. The CDR3 is 14 residues long. CDR3 nucleotide sequence: TGTGCCAGCAGACTGGTACAGGGTTTTTCACCCCTCCACTTT. It encodes CASRLVQGFSPLHF.

With respect to this clonotype: A read error may be the cause here, since a much bigger clone is one base away. The V and J genes are TRBV3-1 and TRBJ1-2; D is ambiguous. The CDR3 has 13 amino acids. Germline lookup yields CDR1 LGHDT and CDR2 YNNKEL (reference sequence). The CDR3 bases are TGTGCCAGCAGCCAAGGAGCCGCCTATGGCGACACCTTC. It is translated as CASSQGAAYGDTF. Combining the CDR3 with reference TRBV3-1 and TRBJ1-2 gives the whole variable domain DTAVSQTPKYLVTQMGNDKSIKCEQNLGHDTMYWYKQDSKKFLKIMFSYNNKELIINETVPNRFSPKSPDKAHLNLHINSLELGDSAVYFCASSQGAAYGDTFGSGTRLTVV.